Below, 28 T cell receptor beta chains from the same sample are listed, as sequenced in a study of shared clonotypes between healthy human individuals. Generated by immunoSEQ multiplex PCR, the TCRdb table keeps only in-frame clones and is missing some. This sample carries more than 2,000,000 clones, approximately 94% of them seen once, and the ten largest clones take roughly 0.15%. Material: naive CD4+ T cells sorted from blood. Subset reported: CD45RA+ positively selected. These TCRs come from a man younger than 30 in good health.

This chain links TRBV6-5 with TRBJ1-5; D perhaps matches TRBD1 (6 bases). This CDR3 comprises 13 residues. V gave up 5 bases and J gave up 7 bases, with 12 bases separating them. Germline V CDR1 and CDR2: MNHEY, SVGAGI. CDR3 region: CASSPDRRQPQHF. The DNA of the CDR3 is TGTGCCAGCAGTCCGGACAGACGGCAGCCCCAGCATTTT.

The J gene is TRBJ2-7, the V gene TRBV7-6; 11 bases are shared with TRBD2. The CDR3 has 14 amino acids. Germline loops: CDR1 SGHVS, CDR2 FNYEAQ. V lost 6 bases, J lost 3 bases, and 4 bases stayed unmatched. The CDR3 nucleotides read TGTGCCAGCAGTCCTAGCGGGGGGCTCTACGAGCAGTACTTC. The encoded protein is CASSPSGGLYEQYF. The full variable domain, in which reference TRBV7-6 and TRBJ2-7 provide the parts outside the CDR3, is GAGVSQSPRYKVTKRGQDVALRCDPISGHVSLYWYRQALGQGPEFLTYFNYEAQQDKSGLPNDRFSAERPEGSISTLTIQRTEQRDSAMYRCASSPSGGLYEQYFGPGTRLTVT.

The CDR3 protein is CASSDGKKGWQETQYF. As DNA, the CDR3 is TGTGCCAGCAGTGACGGAAAAAAGGGATGGCAAGAGACCCAGTACTTC. The V and J genes are TRBV25-1 and TRBJ2-5; D unclear. Per germline, CDR1 MGHDK and CDR2 SYGVNS. The CDR3 runs to 16 residues. Trimming removed 3 bases from V and 2 bases from J, with 16 bases in between.

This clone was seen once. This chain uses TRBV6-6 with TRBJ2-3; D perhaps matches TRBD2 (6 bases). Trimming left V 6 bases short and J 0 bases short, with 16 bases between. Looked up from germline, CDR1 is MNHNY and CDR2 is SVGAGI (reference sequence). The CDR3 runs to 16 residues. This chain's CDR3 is CASRDRREASTDTQYF. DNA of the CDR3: TGTGCCAGCAGAGACCGGAGGGAAGCTAGCACAGATACGCAGTATTTT.

The CDR3 is CASSVGGYEQYF. As DNA, the CDR3 is TGTGCCAGCAGTGTCGGGGGCTACGAGCAGTACTTC. The chain has TRBV2 and TRBJ2-5; TRBD2 might be the D (6 bases). The last part of the DNA fits TRBJ2-7 better; the J call may be wrong. CDR1 and CDR2 from the germline V gene are SNHLY and FYNNEI. This CDR3 region has 12 residues.

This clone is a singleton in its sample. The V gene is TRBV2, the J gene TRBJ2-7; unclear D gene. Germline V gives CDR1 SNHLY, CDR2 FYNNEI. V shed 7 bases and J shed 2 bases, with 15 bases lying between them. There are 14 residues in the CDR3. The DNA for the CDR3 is TGTGCCAGCAAGGAAGGGCGACCTACCTACGAGCAGTACTTC. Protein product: CASKEGRPTYEQYF.

The CDR3 DNA is TGTGCCAGCAGCCTCGACAGCAATAATTCACCCCTCCACTTT. Translating gives CASSLDSNNSPLHF. The V call is TRBV28, the J call TRBJ1-6; D perhaps matches TRBD1 (5 bases). The CDR3 covers 14 residues. Germline V gene lookup returns CDR1 MDHEN and CDR2 SYDVKM. Trimming took off 6 bases at V and 5 bases at J, with 11 bases between the two ends.

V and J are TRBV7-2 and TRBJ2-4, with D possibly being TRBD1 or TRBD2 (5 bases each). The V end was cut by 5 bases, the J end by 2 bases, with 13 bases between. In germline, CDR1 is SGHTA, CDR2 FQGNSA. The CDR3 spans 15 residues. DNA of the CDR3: TGTGCCAGCAGCCCCGATGGGGGATCCAAAAACATTCAGTACTTC. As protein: CASSPDGGSKNIQYF.

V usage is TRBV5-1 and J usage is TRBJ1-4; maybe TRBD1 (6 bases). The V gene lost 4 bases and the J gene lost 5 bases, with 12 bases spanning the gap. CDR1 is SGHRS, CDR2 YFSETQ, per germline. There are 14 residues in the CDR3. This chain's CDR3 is CASSRAGENEKLFF. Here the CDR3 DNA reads TGCGCCAGCAGCCGGGCAGGGGAGAATGAAAAACTGTTTTTT.

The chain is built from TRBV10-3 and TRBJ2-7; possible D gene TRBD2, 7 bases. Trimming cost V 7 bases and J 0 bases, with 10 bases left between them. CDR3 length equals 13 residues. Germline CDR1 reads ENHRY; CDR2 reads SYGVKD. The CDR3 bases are TGTGCCATCACCGCGGGGGCCTCCTACGAGCAGTACTTC. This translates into CAITAGASYEQYF.

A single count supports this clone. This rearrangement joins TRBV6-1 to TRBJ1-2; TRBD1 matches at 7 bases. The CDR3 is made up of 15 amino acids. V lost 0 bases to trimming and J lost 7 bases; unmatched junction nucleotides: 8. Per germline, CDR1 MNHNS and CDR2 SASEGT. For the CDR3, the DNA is TGTGCCAGCAGTGAAGCGGAGTTCACAGGGGTTGGCTACACCTTC. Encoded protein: CASSEAEFTGVGYTF.

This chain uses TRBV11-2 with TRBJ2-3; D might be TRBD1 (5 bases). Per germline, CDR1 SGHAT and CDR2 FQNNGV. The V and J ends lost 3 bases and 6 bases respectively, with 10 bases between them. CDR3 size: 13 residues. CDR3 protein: CASSLSGRDTQYF. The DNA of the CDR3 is TGTGCCAGCAGCTTGTCAGGGCGCGATACGCAGTATTTT.

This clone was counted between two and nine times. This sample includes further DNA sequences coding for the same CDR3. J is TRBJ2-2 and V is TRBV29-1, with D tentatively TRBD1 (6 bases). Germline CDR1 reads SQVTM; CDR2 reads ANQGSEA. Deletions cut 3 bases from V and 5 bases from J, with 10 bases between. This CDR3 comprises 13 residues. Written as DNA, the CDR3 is TGCAGCGTTGACAGGGGAAGGACCGGGGAGCTGTTTTTT. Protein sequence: CSVDRGRTGELFF.

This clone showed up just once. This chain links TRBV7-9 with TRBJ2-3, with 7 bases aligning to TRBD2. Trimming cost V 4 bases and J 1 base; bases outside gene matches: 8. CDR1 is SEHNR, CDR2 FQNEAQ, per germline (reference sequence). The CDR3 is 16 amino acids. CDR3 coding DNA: TGTGCCAGCAGCTCACCCTCTAGCGGTGGCACAGATACGCAGTATTTT. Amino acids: CASSSPSSGGTDTQYF.

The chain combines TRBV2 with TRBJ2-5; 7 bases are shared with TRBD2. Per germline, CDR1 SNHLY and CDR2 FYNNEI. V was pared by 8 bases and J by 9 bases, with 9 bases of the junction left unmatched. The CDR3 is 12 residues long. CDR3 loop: CASAAGVAAQYF. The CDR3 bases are TGTGCCAGCGCTGCGGGGGTTGCGGCCCAGTACTTC. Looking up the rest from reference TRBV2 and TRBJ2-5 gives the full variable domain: EPEVTQTPSHQVTQMGQEVILRCVPISNHLYFYWYRQILGQKVEFLVSFYNNEISEKSEIFDDQFSVERPDGSNFTLKIRSTKLEDSAMYFCASAAGVAAQYFGPGTRLLVL.

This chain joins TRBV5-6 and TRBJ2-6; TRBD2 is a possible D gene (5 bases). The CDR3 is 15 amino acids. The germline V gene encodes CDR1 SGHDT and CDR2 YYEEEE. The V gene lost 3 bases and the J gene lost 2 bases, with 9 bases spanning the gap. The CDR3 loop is CASSWRATGANVLTF. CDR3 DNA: TGTGCCAGCAGCTGGCGGGCGACTGGGGCCAACGTCCTGACTTTC.

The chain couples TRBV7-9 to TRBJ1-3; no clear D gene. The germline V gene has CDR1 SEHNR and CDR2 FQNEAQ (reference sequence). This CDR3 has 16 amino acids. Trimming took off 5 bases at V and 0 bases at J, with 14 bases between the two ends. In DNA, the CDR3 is TGTGCCAGCAGCGATAGGACTGTGAGCTCTGGAAACACCATATATTTT. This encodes CASSDRTVSSGNTIYF.

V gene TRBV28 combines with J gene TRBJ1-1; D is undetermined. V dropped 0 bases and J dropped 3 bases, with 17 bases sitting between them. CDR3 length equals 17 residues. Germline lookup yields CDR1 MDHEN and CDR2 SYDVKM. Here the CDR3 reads CASSLWAGSGRDTEAFF. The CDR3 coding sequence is TGTGCCAGCAGTTTATGGGCCGGATCGGGAAGAGACACTGAAGCTTTCTTT.

Written as DNA, the CDR3 is TGTGCCAGCAGTTTTGACAGGACGAACACTGAAGCTTTCTTT. It translates to CASSFDRTNTEAFF. The chain is built from TRBV11-1 and TRBJ1-1; TRBD1 might be the D (6 bases). Trimming took off 6 bases at V and 1 base at J, with 12 bases between the two ends. The CDR3 loop spans 14 amino acids. Per germline, CDR1 SGHAT and CDR2 FQDESV (reference sequence).

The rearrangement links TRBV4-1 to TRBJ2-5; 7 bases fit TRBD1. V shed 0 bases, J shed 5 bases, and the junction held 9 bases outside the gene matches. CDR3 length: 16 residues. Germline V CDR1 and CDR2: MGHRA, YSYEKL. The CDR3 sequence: CASSQDLGGRGETQYF. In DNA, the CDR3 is TGCGCCAGCAGCCAAGATCTAGGGGGCCGAGGGGAGACCCAGTACTTC.

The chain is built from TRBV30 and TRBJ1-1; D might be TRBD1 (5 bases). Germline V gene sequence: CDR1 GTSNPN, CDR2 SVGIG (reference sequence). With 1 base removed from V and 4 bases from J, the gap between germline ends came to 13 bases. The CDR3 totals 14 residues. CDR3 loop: CAWSGGGPSTEAFF. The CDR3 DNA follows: TGTGCCTGGAGTGGGGGGGGACCGAGCACTGAAGCTTTCTTT.

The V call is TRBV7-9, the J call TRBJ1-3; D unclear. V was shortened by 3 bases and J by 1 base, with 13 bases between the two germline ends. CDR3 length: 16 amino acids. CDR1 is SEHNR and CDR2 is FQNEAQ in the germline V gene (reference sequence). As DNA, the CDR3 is TGTGCCAGCAGCTTTAGCCAAGGTAGTTCTGGAAACACCATATATTTT. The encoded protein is CASSFSQGSSGNTIYF.

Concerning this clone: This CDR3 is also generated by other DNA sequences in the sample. For the CDR3, the DNA is TGTGCCAGCAGCTTATCTGGGGGAACCTACGAGCAGTACTTC. The encoded protein is CASSLSGGTYEQYF. This chain uses TRBV7-2 with TRBJ2-7; TRBD1 or TRBD2 may be the D gene (5 bases each). Germline values: CDR1 SGHTA, CDR2 FQGNSA. There are 14 residues in the CDR3. With 2 bases removed from V and 2 bases from J, the gap between germline ends came to 10 bases. The complete variable domain, with remaining parts taken from reference TRBV7-2 and TRBJ2-7, reads GAGVSQSPSNKVTEKGKDVELRCDPISGHTALYWYRQSLGQGLEFLIYFQGNSAPDKSGLPSDRFSAERTGGSVSTLTIQRTQQEDSAVYLCASSLSGGTYEQYFGPGTRLTVT.

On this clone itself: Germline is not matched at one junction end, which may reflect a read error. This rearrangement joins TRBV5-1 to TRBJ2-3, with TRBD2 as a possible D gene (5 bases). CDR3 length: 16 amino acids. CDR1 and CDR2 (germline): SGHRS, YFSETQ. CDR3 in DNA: TGCGTCAGCAGCTCACAAGCGGAGGCTAGCACAGATACGCAGTATTTT. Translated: CVSSSQAEASTDTQYF. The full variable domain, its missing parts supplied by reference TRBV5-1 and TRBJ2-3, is KAGVTQTPRYLIKTRGQQVTLSCSPISGHRSVSWYQQTPGQGLQFLFEYFSETQRNKGNFPGRFSGRQFSNSRSEMNVSTLELGDSALYLCVSSSQAEASTDTQYFGPGTRLTVL.

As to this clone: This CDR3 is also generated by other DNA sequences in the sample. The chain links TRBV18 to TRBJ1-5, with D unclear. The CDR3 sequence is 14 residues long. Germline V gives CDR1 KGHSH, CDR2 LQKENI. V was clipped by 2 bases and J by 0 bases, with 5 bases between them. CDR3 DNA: TGTGCCAGCTCACCAGGGCGTAGCAATCAGCCCCAGCATTTT. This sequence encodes CASSPGRSNQPQHF.

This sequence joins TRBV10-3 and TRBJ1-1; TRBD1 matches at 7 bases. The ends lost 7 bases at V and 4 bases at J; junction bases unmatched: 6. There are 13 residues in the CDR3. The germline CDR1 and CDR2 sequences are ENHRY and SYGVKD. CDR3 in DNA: TGTGCCATCACTGATGAGGGGGCCACTGAAGCTTTCTTT. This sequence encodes CAITDEGATEAFF.

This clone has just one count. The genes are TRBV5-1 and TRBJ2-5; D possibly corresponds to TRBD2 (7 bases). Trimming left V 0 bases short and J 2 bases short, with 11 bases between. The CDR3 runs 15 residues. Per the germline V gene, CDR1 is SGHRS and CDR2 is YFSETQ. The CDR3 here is CASSLEGGDQETQYF. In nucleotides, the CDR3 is TGCGCCAGCAGCTTGGAAGGGGGGGATCAAGAGACCCAGTACTTC.

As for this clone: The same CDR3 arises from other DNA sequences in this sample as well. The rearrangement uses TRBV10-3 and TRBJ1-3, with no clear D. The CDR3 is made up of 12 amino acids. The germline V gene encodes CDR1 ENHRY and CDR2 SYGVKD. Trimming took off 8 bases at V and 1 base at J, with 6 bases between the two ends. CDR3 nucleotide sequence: TGTGCCATCGGAGGGTCTGGAAACACCATATATTTT. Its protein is CAIGGSGNTIYF.